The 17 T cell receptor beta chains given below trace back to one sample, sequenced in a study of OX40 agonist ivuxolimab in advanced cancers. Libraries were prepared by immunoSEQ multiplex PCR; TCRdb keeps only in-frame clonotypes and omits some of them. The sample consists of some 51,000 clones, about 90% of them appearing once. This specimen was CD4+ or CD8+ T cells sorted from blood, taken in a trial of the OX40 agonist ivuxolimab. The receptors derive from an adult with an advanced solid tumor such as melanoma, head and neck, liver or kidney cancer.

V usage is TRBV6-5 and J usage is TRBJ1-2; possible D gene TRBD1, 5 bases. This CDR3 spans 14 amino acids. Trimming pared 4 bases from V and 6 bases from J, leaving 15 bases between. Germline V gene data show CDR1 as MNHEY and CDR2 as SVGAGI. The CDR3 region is CASSFGQGADGYTF. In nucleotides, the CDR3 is TGTGCCAGCAGTTTTGGGCAGGGCGCGGATGGCTACACCTTC.

The CDR3 DNA reads as TGTGCCAGCAGCTTGGAGTCGGGGACAGGGTACGAGCAGTACTTC. It encodes CASSLESGTGYEQYF. The chain carries TRBV5-4 and TRBJ2-7, with 9 bases lining up with TRBD1. J gave up 4 bases and V 0 bases, and 5 bases lay outside the gene matches. Germline loops: CDR1 SGHNT, CDR2 YYREEE (reference sequence). The CDR3 extends over 15 amino acids.

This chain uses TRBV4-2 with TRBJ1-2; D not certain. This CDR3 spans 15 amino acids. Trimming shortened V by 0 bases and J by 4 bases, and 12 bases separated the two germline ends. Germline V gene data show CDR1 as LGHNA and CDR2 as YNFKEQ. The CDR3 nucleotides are TGTGCCAGCAGCCAAGAATCGAGCCTAAGCTATGGCTACACCTTC. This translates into CASSQESSLSYGYTF.

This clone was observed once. In nucleotides, the CDR3 is TGCGCCAGCAGCCAAGACAGGGGAACGTCTGGAAACACCATATATTTT. Translation: CASSQDRGTSGNTIYF. The chain is built from TRBV4-3 and TRBJ1-3; TRBD1 might be the D (6 bases). Germline values: CDR1 LGHNA, CDR2 YSLEER. The CDR3 contains 16 residues. Trimming took off 0 bases at V and 1 base at J, with 10 bases between the two ends.

This chain's CDR3 is CASSLSGDGYEQYF. The CDR3 coding sequence is TGTGCCAGCAGTTTATCAGGGGATGGATACGAGCAGTACTTC. The chain is built from TRBV27 and TRBJ2-7, with D possibly TRBD1 on 5 matching bases. Germline-derived CDR1 and CDR2 are MNHEY and SMNVEV (reference sequence). Trimming left V 0 bases short and J 4 bases short, with 10 bases between. This CDR3 has 14 residues.

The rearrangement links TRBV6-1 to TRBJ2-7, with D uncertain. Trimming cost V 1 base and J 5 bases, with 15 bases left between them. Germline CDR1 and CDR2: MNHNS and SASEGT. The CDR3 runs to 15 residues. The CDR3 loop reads CASSEVDPPSHEQYF. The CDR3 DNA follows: TGTGCCAGCAGTGAAGTAGATCCACCTTCCCACGAGCAGTACTTC.

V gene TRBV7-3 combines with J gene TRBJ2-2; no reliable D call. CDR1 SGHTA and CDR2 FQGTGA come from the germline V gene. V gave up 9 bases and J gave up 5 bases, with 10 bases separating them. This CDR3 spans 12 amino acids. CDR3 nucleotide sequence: TGTGCCAGTAGAGAAGAGACCGGGGAGCTGTTTTTT. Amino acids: CASREETGELFF. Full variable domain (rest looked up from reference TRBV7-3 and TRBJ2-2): GAGVSQTPSNKVTEKGKYVELRCDPISGHTALYWYRQSLGQGPEFLIYFQGTGAADDSGLPNDRFFAVRPEGSVSTLKIQRTERGDSAVYLCASREETGELFFGEGSRLTVL.

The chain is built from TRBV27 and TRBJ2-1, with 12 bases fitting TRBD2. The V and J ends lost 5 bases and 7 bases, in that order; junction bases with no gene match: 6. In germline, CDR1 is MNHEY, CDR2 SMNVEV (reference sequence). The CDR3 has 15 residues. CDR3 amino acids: CASSPLAGGKNEQFF. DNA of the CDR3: TGTGCCAGCAGTCCACTAGCGGGGGGTAAGAATGAGCAGTTCTTC.

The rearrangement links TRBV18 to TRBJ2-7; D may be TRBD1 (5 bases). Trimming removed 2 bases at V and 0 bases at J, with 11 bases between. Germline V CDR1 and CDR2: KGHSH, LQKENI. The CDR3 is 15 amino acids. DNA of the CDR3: TGTGCCAGCTCACCAGGGGCAGGACCCTCCTACGAGCAGTACTTC. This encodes CASSPGAGPSYEQYF. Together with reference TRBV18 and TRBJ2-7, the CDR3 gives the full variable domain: NAGVMQNPRHLVRRRGQEARLRCSPMKGHSHVYWYRQLPEEGLKFMVYLQKENIIDESGMPKERFSAEFPKEGPSILRIQQVVRGDSAAYFCASSPGAGPSYEQYFGPGTRLTVT.

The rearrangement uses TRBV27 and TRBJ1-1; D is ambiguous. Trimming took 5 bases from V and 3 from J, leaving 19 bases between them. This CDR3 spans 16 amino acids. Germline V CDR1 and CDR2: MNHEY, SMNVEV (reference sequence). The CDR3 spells CASSPTLTMEDTEAFF. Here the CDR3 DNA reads TGTGCCAGCAGTCCCACCCTGACTATGGAGGACACTGAAGCTTTCTTT.

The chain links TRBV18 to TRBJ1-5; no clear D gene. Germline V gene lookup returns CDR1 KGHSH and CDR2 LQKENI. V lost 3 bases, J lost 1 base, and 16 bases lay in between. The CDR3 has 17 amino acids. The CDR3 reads CASSPTWDDGSNQPQHF. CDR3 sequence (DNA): TGTGCCAGCTCACCTACGTGGGATGATGGAAGCAATCAGCCCCAGCATTTT.

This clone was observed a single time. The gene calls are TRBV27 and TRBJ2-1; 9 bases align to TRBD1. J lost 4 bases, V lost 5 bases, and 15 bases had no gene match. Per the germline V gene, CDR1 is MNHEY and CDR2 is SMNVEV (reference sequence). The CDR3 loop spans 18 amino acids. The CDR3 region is CASSARGQGERRYNEQFF. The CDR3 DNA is TGTGCCAGCAGTGCCCGGGGACAGGGAGAAAGAAGGTACAATGAGCAGTTCTTC.

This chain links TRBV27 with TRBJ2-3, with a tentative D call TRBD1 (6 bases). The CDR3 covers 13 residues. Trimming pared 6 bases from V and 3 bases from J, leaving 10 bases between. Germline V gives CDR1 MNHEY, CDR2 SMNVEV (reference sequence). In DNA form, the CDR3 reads TGTGCCAGCAGCTACAGGGAGACAGATACGCAGTATTTT. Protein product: CASSYRETDTQYF.

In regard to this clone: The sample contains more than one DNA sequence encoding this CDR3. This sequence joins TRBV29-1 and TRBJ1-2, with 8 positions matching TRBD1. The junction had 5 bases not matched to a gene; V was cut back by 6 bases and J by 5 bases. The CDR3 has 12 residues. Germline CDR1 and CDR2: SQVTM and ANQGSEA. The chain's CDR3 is CSVEDRDYGYTF. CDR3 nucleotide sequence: TGCAGCGTCGAGGACAGGGATTATGGCTACACCTTC.

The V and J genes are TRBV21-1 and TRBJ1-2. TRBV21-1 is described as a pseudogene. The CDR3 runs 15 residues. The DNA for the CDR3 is TGTGCCAGCAGCAAAGGGGCCAGGGAGAACTATGGCTACACCTTC. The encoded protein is CASSKGARENYGYTF.

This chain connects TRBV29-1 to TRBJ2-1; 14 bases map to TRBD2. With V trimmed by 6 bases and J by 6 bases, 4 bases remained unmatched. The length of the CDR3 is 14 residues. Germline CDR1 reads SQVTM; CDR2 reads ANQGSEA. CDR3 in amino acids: CSVLTSGGANEQFF. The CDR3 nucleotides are TGCAGCGTCCTGACTAGCGGGGGGGCCAATGAGCAGTTCTTC.

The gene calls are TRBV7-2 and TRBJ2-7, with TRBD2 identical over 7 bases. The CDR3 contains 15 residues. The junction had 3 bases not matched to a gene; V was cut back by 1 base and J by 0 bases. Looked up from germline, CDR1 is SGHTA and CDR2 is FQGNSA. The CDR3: CASSLGPGGSYEQYF. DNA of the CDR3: TGTGCCAGCAGCTTAGGCCCGGGGGGCTCCTACGAGCAGTACTTC.